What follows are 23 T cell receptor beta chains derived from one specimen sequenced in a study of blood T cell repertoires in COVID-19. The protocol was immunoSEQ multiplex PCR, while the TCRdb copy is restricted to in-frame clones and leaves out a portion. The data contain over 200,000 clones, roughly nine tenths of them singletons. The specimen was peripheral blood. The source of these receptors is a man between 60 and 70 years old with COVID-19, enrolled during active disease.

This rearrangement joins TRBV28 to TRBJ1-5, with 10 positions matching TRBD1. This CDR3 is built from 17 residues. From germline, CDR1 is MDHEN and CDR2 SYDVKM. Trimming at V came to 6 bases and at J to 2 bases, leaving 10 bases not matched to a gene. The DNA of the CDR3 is TGTGCCAGCAGCCGTGTTCGGACAGGGGGTGGCAATCAGCCCCAGCATTTT. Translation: CASSRVRTGGGNQPQHF.

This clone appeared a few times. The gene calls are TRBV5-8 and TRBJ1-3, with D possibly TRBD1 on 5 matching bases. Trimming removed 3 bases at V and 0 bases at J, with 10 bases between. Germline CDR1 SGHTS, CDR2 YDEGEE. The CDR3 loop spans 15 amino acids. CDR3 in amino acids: CASSWGGNSGNTIYF. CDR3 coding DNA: TGTGCCAGCAGCTGGGGGGGGAACTCTGGAAACACCATATATTTT.

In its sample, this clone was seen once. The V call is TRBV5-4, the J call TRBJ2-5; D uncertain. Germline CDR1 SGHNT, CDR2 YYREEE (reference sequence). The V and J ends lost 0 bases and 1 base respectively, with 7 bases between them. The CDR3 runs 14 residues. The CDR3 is CASSLGGSQETQYF. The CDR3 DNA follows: TGTGCCAGCAGCTTGGGAGGCAGCCAAGAGACCCAGTACTTC.

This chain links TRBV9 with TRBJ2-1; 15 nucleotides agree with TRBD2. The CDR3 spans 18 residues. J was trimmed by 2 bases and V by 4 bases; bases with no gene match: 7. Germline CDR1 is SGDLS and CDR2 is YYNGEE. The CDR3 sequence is CASSSSRTSGGAYNEQFF. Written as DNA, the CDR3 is TGTGCCAGCAGCTCAAGCCGGACTAGCGGGGGGGCCTACAATGAGCAGTTCTTC.

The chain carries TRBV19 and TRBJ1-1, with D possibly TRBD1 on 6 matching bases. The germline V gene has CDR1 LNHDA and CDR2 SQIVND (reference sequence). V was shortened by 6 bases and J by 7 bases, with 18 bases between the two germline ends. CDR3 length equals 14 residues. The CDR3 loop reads CASREQGQLLEAFF. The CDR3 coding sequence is TGTGCCAGTAGGGAACAGGGACAACTGCTTGAAGCTTTCTTT.

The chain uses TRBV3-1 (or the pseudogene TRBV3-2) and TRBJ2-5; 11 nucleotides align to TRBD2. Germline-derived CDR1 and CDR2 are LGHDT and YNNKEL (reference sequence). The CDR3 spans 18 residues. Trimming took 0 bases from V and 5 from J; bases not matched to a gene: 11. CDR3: CASSQEYSGGARRETQYF. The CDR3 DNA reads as TGTGCCAGCAGCCAAGAGTATAGCGGGGGGGCTAGGCGGGAGACCCAGTACTTC.

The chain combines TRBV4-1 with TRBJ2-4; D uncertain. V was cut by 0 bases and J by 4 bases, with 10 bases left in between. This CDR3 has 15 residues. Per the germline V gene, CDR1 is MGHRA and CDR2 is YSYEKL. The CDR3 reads CASSQELFSKNIQYF. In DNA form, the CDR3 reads TGCGCCAGCAGCCAAGAACTGTTCTCTAAAAACATTCAGTACTTC.

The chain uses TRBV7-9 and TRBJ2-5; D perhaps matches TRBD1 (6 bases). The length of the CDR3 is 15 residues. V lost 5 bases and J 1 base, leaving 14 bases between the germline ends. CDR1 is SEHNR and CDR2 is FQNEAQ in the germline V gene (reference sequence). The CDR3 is CASSLAGTSQETQYF. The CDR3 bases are TGTGCCAGCAGCCTGGCCGGGACAAGCCAAGAGACCCAGTACTTC.

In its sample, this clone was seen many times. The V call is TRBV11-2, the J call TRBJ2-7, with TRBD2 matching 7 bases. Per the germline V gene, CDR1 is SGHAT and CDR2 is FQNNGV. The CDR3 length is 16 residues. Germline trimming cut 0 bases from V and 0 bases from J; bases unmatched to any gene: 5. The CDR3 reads CASSLETSRSSYEQYF. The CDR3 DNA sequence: TGTGCCAGCAGCTTAGAGACTAGCAGGAGCTCCTACGAGCAGTACTTC.

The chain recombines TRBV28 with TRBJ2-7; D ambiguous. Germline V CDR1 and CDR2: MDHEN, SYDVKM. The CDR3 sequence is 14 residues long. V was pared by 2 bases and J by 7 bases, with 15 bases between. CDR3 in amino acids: CASSLAENPGEQYF. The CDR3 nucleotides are TGTGCCAGCAGTTTAGCCGAAAATCCCGGTGAGCAGTACTTC.

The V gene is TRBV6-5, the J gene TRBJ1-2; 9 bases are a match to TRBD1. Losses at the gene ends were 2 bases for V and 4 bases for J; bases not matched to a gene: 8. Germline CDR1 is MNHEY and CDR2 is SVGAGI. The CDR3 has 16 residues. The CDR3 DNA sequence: TGTGCCAGCAGTTACCTCCCGGGACAGGGCTCCTATGGCTACACCTTC. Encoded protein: CASSYLPGQGSYGYTF.

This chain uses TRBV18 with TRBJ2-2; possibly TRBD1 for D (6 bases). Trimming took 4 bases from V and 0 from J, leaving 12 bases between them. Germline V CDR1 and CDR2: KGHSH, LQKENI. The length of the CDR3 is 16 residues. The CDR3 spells CASSRGGTSNTGELFF. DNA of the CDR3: TGTGCCAGCTCACGGGGTGGGACATCGAACACCGGGGAGCTGTTTTTT.

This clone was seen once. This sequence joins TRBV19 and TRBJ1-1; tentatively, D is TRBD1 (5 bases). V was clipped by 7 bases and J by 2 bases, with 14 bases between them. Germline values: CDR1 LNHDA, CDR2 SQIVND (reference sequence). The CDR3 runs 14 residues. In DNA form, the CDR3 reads TGTGCCAGTACCAACCTCGGGGGAAACACTGAAGCTTTCTTT. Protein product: CASTNLGGNTEAFF.

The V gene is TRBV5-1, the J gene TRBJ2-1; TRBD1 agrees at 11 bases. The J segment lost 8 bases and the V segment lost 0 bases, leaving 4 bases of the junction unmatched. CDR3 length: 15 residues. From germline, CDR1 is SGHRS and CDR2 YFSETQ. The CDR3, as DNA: TGCGCCAGCAGCTTGGAAGGACAGGGGGCATATGAGCAGTTCTTC. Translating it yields CASSLEGQGAYEQFF.

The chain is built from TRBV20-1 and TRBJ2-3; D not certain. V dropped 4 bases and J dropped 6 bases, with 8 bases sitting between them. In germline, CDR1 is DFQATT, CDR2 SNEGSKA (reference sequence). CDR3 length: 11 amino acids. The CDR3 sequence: CSANSWDTQYF. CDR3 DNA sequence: TGCAGTGCTAACAGTTGGGATACGCAGTATTTT.

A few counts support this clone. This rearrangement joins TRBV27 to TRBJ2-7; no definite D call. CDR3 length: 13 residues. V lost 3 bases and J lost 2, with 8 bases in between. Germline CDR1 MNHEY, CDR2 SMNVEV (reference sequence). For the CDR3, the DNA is TGTGCCAGCAGTTTGGTCCCGGCCTACGAGCAGTACTTC. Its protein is CASSLVPAYEQYF.

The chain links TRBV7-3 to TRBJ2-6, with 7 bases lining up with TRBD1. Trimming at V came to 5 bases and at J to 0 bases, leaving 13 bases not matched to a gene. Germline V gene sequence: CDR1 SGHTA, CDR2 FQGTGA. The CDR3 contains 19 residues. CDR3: CASSGNRDSSFSGANVLTF. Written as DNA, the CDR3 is TGTGCCAGCAGCGGTAACCGGGACAGCAGTTTCTCTGGGGCCAACGTCCTGACTTTC.

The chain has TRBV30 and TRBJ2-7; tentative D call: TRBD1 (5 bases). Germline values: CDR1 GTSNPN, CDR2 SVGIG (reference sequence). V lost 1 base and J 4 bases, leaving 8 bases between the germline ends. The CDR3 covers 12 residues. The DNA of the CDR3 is TGTGCCTGGAGTGACCAGGGATACGAGCAGTACTTC. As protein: CAWSDQGYEQYF.

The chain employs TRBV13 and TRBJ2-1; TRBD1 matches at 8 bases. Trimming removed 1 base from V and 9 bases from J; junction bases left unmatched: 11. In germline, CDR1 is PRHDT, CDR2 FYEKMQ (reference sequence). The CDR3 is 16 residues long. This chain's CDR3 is CASSLEGSGGAFEQFF. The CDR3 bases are TGTGCCAGCAGCTTAGAAGGTTCAGGGGGCGCTTTTGAGCAGTTCTTC.

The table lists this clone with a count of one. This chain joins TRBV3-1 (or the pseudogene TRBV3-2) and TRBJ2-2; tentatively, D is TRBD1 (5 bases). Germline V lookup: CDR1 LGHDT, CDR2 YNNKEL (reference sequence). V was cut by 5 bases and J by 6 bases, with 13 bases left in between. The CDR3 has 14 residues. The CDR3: CASSGRWGPGELFF. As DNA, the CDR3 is TGTGCCAGCAGCGGGCGTTGGGGCCCCGGGGAGCTGTTTTTT.

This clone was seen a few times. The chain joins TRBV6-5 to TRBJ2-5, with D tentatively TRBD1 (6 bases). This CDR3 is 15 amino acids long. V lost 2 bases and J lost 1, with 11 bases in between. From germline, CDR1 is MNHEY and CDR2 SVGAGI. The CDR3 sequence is CASSYSSDSQETQYF. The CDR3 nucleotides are TGTGCCAGCAGTTACAGCTCGGACAGCCAAGAGACCCAGTACTTC.

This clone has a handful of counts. The CDR3 sequence: CATSRAATNEKLFF. The DNA for the CDR3 is TGTGCCACCAGCAGGGCCGCAACTAATGAAAAACTGTTTTTT. The chain carries TRBV15 and TRBJ1-4; no reliable D call. Germline-derived CDR1 and CDR2 are LNHNV and YYDKDF (reference sequence). The CDR3 contains 14 residues. V was clipped by 3 bases and J by 0 bases, with 5 bases between them.

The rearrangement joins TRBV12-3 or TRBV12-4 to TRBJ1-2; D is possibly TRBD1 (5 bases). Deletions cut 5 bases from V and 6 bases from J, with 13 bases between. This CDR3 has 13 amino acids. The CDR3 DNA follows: TGTGCCAGCAGTCCAGCAGGGCAGCATGGCTACACCTTC. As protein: CASSPAGQHGYTF.